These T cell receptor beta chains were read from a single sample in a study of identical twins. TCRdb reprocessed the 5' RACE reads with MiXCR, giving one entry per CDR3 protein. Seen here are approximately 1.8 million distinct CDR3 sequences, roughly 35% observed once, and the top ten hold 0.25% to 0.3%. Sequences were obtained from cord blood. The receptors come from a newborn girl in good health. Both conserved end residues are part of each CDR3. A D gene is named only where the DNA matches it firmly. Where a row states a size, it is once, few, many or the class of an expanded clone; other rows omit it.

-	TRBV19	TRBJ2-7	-	CASSILGRAHEQYF	TGTGCCAGTAGTATTCTGGGCAGAGCCCACGAGCAGTACTTC
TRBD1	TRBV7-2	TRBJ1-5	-	CASSLQGGNNQPQHF	TGTGCCAGCAGTTTACAGGGGGGTAACAATCAGCCCCAGCATTTT
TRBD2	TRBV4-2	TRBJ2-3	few	CASSQDGLAGGGDTQYF	TGTGCCAGCAGCCAAGATGGACTAGCGGGGGGGGGAGATACGCAGTATTTT
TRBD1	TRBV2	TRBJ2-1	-	CASSEAGQDPLGNEQFF	TGTGCCAGCAGTGAAGCGGGACAGGATCCGTTGGGGAATGAGCAGTTCTTC
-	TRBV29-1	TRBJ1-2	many	CSVGATNYGYTF	TGCAGCGTTGGGGCCACTAACTATGGCTACACCTTC
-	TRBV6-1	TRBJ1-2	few	CASSRPKEINYGYTF	TGTGCCAGCAGTCGTCCCAAAGAGATTAACTATGGCTACACCTTC
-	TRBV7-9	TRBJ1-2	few	CASSLRYETQMGYTF	TGTGCCAGCAGCTTACGTTATGAAACCCAGATGGGCTACACCTTC
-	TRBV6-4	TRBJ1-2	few	CASSDSARNGHGYTF	TGTGCCAGCAGTGACTCAGCCAGGAACGGGCATGGCTACACCTTC
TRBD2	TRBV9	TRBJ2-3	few	CASSAGTSGTSTDTQYF	TGTGCCAGCAGCGCCGGGACTAGCGGGACTAGCACAGATACGCAGTATTTT
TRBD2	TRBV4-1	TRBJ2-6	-	CASSFRTSATSGANVLTF	TGCGCCAGCAGCTTCCGGACTAGCGCCACCTCTGGGGCCAACGTCCTGACTTTC
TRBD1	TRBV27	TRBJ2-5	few	CASSFRTGDQETQYF	TGTGCCAGCAGTTTTCGGACAGGGGATCAAGAGACCCAGTACTTC
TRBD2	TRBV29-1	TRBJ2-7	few	CSVQASGSYEQYF	TGCAGCGTCCAGGCTAGCGGGAGTTACGAGCAGTACTTC
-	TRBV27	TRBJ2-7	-	CSSGPSLRYEQYF	TGTTCCAGCGGACCTAGTTTACGCTACGAGCAGTACTTC
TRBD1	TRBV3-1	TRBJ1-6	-	CASSYYRGHSPLHF	TGTGCCAGCAGCTACTACAGGGGTCATTCACCCCTCCACTTT
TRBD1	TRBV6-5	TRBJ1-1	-	CASSYDRGIYTEAFF	TGTGCCAGCAGTTACGACAGGGGGATTTACACTGAAGCTTTCTTT
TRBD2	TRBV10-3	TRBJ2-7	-	CATDTTSGRVDEQYF	TGTGCCACCGACACTACTAGCGGGCGGGTAGACGAGCAGTACTTC
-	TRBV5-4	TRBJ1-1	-	CASSGGGTITEAFF	TGTGCCAGCAGCGGGGGGGGGACAATCACTGAAGCTTTCTTT
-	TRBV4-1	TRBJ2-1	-	CASSPAYYNEQFF	TGCGCCAGCAGCCCCGCGTACTACAATGAGCAGTTCTTC
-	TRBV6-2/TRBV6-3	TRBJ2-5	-	CASSYLEKGQKYQETRYF	TGTGCCAGCAGTTACCTGGAGAAAGGACAGAAATACCAAGAGACCCGGTACTTC
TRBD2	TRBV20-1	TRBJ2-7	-	CSAVTSASYEQYF	TGCAGTGCCGTGACTAGCGCCTCCTACGAGCAGTACTTC
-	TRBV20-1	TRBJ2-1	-	CSARREPIQEQFF	TGCAGTGCTAGGCGGGAACCGATTCAGGAGCAGTTCTTC
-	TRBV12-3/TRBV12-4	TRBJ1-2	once	CASSTLLINYGYTF	TGTGCCAGCAGTACACTACTTATTAACTATGGCTACACCTTC
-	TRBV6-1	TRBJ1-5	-	CATAPGSTSNQPQHF	TGTGCCACTGCCCCCGGGAGCACTAGCAATCAGCCCCAGCATTTT
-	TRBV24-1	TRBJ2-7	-	CAVTGMGSYEQYF	TGTGCCGTCACAGGGATGGGCTCCTACGAGCAGTACTTC
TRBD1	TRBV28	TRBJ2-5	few	CASSFLTGVQETQYF	TGTGCCAGCAGTTTTCTGACAGGGGTCCAAGAGACCCAGTACTTC
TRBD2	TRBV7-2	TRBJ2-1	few	CASSLVWGLGSYNEQFF	TGTGCCAGCAGCTTAGTATGGGGACTAGGCTCCTACAATGAGCAGTTCTTC
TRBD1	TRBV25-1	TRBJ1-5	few	CASSEYGGTDSNQPQHF	TGTGCCAGCAGTGAATATGGGGGGACAGATAGCAATCAGCCCCAGCATTTT
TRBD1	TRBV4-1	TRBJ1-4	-	CASSQGTGGGEKLFF	TGCGCCAGCAGCCAAGGGACAGGGGGCGGTGAAAAACTGTTTTTT
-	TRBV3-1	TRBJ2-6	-	CASQLTDRANVLTF	TGTGCCAGTCAGCTTACAGACCGGGCCAACGTCCTGACTTTC
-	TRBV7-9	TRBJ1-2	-	CASRDNREIANYGYTF	TGTGCCAGCAGGGACAACAGGGAGATAGCTAACTATGGCTACACCTTC
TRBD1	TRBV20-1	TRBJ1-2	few	CSARDYGDSFYGYTF	TGCAGTGCTAGAGATTACGGGGACAGCTTCTATGGCTACACCTTC
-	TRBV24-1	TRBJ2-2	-	CATSALGGSGELFF	TGTGCCACCAGTGCCCTAGGGGGATCCGGGGAGCTGTTTTTT
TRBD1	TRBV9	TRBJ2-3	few	CASSVDRGLTDTQYF	TGTGCCAGCAGCGTGGACAGGGGGCTCACAGATACGCAGTATTTT
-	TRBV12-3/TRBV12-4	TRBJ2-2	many	CASSFSGANTGELFF	TGTGCCAGCAGTTTTTCAGGGGCGAACACCGGGGAGCTGTTTTTT
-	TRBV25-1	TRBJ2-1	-	CASSARLAYNEQFF	TGTGCCAGCAGTGCCCGGCTCGCCTACAATGAGCAGTTCTTC
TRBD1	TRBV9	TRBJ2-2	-	CASSVARGTGLTGELFF	TGTGCCAGCAGCGTAGCTAGGGGGACAGGGCTCACCGGGGAGCTGTTTTTT
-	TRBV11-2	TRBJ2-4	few	CASSPNYRAKNIQYF	TGTGCCAGCAGTCCGAATTACAGGGCCAAAAACATTCAGTACTTC
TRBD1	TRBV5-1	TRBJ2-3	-	CASSLEGGRADTQYF	TGCGCCAGCAGCTTGGAAGGGGGCAGGGCAGATACGCAGTATTTT
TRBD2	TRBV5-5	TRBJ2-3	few	CASSFLGTSGGASTDTQYF	TGTGCCAGCAGCTTCCTCGGGACTAGCGGGGGGGCTAGCACAGATACGCAGTATTTT
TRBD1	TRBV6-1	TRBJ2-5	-	CASSVRTGRPQETQYF	TGTGCCAGCAGCGTTCGGACAGGTCGTCCCCAAGAGACCCAGTACTTC
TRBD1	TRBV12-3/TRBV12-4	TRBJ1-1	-	CASSLSGTGGVTEAFF	TGTGCCAGCAGCCTTTCCGGGACAGGGGGGGTCACTGAAGCTTTCTTT
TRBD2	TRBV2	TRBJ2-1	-	CATSRTSGYRGSETQFF	TGTGCCACTTCTCGGACTAGCGGATATAGAGGATCGGAGACCCAGTTCTTC
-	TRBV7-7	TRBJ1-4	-	CGDGDATNEKLFF	TGTGGCGACGGGGACGCAACTAATGAAAAACTGTTTTTT
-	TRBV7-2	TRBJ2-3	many	CASSFGVGDTQYF	TGTGCCAGCAGCTTTGGGGTAGGAGATACGCAGTATTTT
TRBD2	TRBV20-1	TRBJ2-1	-	CSARDPREGYNEQFF	TGCAGTGCTAGAGATCCGAGGGAGGGCTACAATGAGCAGTTCTTC
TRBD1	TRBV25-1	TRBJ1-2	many	CASSESRTGVTLLYGYTF	TGTGCCAGCAGTGAATCTAGGACAGGGGTTACCCTACTCTATGGCTACACCTTC
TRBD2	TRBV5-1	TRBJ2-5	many	CASSRTSGEETQYF	TGCGCCAGCAGCCGGACTAGCGGTGAAGAGACCCAGTACTTC
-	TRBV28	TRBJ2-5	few	CASSLSLPRETQYF	TGTGCCAGCAGTTTATCCCTCCCGCGGGAGACCCAGTACTTC
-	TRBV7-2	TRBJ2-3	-	CASSLGFVGATDTQYF	TGTGCCAGCAGCTTGGGCTTTGTGGGGGCAACAGATACGCAGTATTTT
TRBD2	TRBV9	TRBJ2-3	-	CASSVGLAVPDTQYF	TGTGCCAGCAGCGTCGGACTAGCGGTCCCAGATACGCAGTATTTT
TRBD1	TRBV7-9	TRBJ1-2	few	CASSLAYYRDRANYGYTF	TGTGCCAGCAGCTTAGCGTATTATCGGGACAGGGCCAACTATGGCTACACCTTC
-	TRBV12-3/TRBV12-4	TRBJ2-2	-	CASGLFDTGELFF	TGTGCCAGCGGCCTGTTTGACACCGGGGAGCTGTTTTTT
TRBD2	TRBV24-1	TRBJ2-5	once	CATSDLPLAGGHGEQYF	TGTGCCACCAGTGATTTACCACTAGCGGGAGGTCATGGGGAGCAGTACTTC